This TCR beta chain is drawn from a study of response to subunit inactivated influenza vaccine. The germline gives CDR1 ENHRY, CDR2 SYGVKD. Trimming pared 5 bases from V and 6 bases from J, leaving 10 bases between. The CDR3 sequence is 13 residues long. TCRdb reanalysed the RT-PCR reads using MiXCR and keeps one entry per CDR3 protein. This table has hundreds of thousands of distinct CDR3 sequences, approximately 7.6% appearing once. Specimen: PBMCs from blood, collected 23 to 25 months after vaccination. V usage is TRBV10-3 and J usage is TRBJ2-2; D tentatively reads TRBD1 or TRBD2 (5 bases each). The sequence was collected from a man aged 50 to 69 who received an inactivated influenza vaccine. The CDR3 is CAISLGTPGELFF. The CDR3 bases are TGTGCCATCAGTCTCGGGACCCCCGGGGAGCTGTTTTTT.